The 14 T cell receptor beta chains reported below all come from one sample, sequenced in a study of blood T cell repertoires in COVID-19. The protocol was immunoSEQ multiplex PCR, while the TCRdb copy is restricted to in-frame clones and leaves out a portion. This repertoire shows roughly 93,000 clones, 80% to 90% found once; its top ten account for approximately 8.9%. The sequenced material came from peripheral blood. The receptors derive from a man over 45 with acute or convalescent COVID-19.

In its sample, this clone was seen once. The chain couples TRBV19 to TRBJ2-4; D is possibly TRBD1 (6 bases). The CDR3 is made up of 15 amino acids. V was cut by 3 bases and J by 2 bases, with 11 bases left in between. Germline CDR1 LNHDA, CDR2 SQIVND (reference sequence). The DNA for the CDR3 is TGTGCCAGTAGTATCTTCCAGGGGCCCAAAAACATTCAGTACTTC. This translates into CASSIFQGPKNIQYF.

The chain links TRBV19 to TRBJ1-4, with D tentatively TRBD1 (5 bases). CDR1 and CDR2 from the germline V gene are LNHDA and SQIVND (reference sequence). The V end was cut by 4 bases, the J end by 6 bases, with 12 bases between. The CDR3 length is 14 residues. DNA for the CDR3: TGTGCCAGTAGTAGGGGGGAACTTGATGAAAAACTGTTTTTT. As protein: CASSRGELDEKLFF.

This clone turned up a few times. This chain joins TRBV5-1 and TRBJ1-2; D is ambiguous. The V end lost 2 bases, the J end lost 7 bases, and 21 bases lay between the germline ends. In germline, CDR1 is SGHRS, CDR2 YFSETQ. The CDR3 is 16 residues long. Written as DNA, the CDR3 is TGCGCCAGCAGCTTACTTCCCGGTCAAACCGGCGGTGGCTACACCTTC. It translates to CASSLLPGQTGGGYTF.

The gene calls are TRBV7-8 and TRBJ2-3, with D perhaps TRBD2 (6 bases). V lost 5 bases to trimming and J lost 2 bases, with 11 bases between them. Germline-derived CDR1 and CDR2 are SGHVS and FQNEAQ. The CDR3 is made up of 14 amino acids. Here the CDR3 DNA reads TGTGCCAGCAGCGCGGGACTCTCCACAGATACGCAGTATTTT. It codes for CASSAGLSTDTQYF. Full variable domain (rest looked up from reference TRBV7-8 and TRBJ2-3): GAGVSQSPRYKVAKRGQDVALRCDPISGHVSLFWYQQALGQGPEFLTYFQNEAQLDKSGLPSDRFFAERPEGSVSTLKIQRTQQEDSAVYLCASSAGLSTDTQYFGPGTRLTVL.

The V call is TRBV6-2 or TRBV6-3, the J call TRBJ2-3, with a weak D call TRBD1 (5 bases). Germline V CDR1 and CDR2: MNHEY, SVGEGT. Trimming removed 1 base from V and 0 bases from J, with 8 bases in between. This CDR3 contains 15 residues. The chain's CDR3 is CASSYWGTSTDTQYF. The CDR3 DNA reads as TGTGCCAGCAGTTACTGGGGCACTAGCACAGATACGCAGTATTTT.

The V and J genes are TRBV18 and TRBJ2-2, with 7 bases lining up with TRBD1. The CDR3 totals 16 residues. The germline CDR1 and CDR2 sequences are KGHSH and LQKENI. Trimming took 1 base from V and 2 from J; bases not matched to a gene: 4. This CDR3 is CASSPRDSRNTGELFF. The CDR3 DNA sequence: TGTGCCAGCTCACCACGGGACAGCCGTAACACCGGGGAGCTGTTTTTT.

The chain links TRBV6-2 or TRBV6-3 to TRBJ2-4; D might be TRBD1 (6 bases). Germline CDR1 is MNHEY and CDR2 is SVGEGT. Trimming left V 6 bases short and J 4 bases short, with 16 bases between. CDR3 length: 15 amino acids. The CDR3 DNA is TGTGCCAGCAGCTCGGACAGACCTCAAAAAAACATTCAGTACTTC. Protein: CASSSDRPQKNIQYF.

The chain employs TRBV25-1 and TRBJ2-1; unclear D gene. CDR1 MGHDK and CDR2 SYGVNS come from the germline V gene. This CDR3 spans 13 amino acids. V gave up 1 base and J gave up 8 bases, with 9 bases separating them. This chain's CDR3 is CASSEFFPDEQFF. The DNA for the CDR3 is TGTGCCAGCAGTGAATTCTTTCCGGATGAGCAGTTCTTC.

V is TRBV19 and J is TRBJ1-2, with 7 bases identical to TRBD1. J gave up 5 bases and V 6 bases, and 9 bases lay outside the gene matches. Germline V gene lookup returns CDR1 LNHDA and CDR2 SQIVND (reference sequence). This CDR3 spans 14 amino acids. CDR3 sequence reads: CASSQSTGSYGYTF. In nucleotides, the CDR3 is TGTGCCAGTAGCCAGTCGACAGGGTCGTATGGCTACACCTTC.

V and J are TRBV10-3 and TRBJ2-1, with 8 bases lining up with TRBD2. CDR3 size: 13 residues. Germline trimming cut 10 bases from V and 9 bases from J; bases unmatched to any gene: 11. Germline CDR1 ENHRY, CDR2 SYGVKD. This CDR3 reads CATGGVSEGEQFF. CDR3 coding DNA: TGTGCCACCGGGGGGGTTTCAGAGGGTGAGCAGTTCTTC.

J is TRBJ2-7 and V is TRBV12-3 or TRBV12-4; D gene uncertain. Trimming shortened V by 6 bases and J by 2 bases, and 11 bases separated the two germline ends. CDR3 length: 13 residues. CDR3 DNA: TGTGCCAGCAGCCTTGGCGGCCCCTACGAGCAGTACTTC. Amino acids: CASSLGGPYEQYF.

The V and J genes are TRBV7-9 and TRBJ1-4; D perhaps matches TRBD1 (6 bases). The CDR3 has 15 amino acids. V dropped 6 bases and J dropped 5 bases, with 16 bases sitting between them. Germline CDR1 is SEHNR and CDR2 is FQNEAQ (reference sequence). CDR3 in amino acids: CASSSSPRGNEKLFF. The CDR3 region has the DNA TGTGCCAGCAGTTCAAGTCCCAGGGGAAATGAAAAACTGTTTTTT.

V usage is TRBV5-6 and J usage is TRBJ1-5, with D tentatively TRBD1 (6 bases). V was pared by 4 bases and J by 7 bases, with 9 bases between. CDR3 length equals 12 residues. The V gene's germline CDR1 is SGHDT and CDR2 YYEEEE. The CDR3 DNA follows: TGTGCCAGCAGCCAGGGGAACCAGCCCCAGCATTTT. Protein sequence: CASSQGNQPQHF.

This clone appeared a single time. V gene TRBV4-2 combines with J gene TRBJ2-1; 10 nucleotides align to TRBD2. The length of the CDR3 is 17 residues. The germline V gene encodes CDR1 LGHNA and CDR2 YNFKEQ. The junction had 11 bases not matched to a gene; V was cut back by 2 bases and J by 7 bases. The CDR3: CASSQMTSGGAANEQFF. Here the CDR3 DNA reads TGTGCCAGCAGCCAAATGACGAGCGGGGGGGCCGCAAATGAGCAGTTCTTC.